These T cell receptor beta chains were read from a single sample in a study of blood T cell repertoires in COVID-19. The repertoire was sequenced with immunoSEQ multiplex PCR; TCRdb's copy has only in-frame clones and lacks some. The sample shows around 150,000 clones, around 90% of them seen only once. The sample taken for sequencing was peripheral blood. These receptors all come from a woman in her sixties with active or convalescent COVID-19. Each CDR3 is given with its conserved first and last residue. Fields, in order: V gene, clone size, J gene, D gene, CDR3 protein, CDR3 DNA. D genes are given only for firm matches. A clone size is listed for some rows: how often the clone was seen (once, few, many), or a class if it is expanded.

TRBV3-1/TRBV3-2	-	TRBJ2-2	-	CASSPRNTGELFF	TGTGCCAGCAGCCCCCGGAACACCGGGGAGCTGTTTTTT
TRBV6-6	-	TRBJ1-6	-	CASSYPEDNSPLHF	TGTGCCAGCAGTTATCCCGAGGATAATTCACCCCTCCACTTT
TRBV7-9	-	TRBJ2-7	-	CASSLAVHTYEQYF	TGTGCCAGCAGCTTAGCGGTACACACCTACGAGCAGTACTTC
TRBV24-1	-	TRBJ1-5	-	CATSDYRVNQPQHF	TGTGCCACCAGTGATTACAGGGTCAATCAGCCCCAGCATTTT
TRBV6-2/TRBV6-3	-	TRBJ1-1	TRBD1	CASSYPTGTGPTEAFF	TGTGCCAGCAGTTACCCGACCGGGACAGGGCCCACTGAAGCTTTCTTT
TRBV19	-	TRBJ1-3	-	CASSRERSSGNTIYF	TGTGCCAGCAGCCGCGAAAGGAGCTCTGGAAACACCATATATTTT
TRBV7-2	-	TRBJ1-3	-	CASSSLGHQSGNTIYF	TGTGCCAGCAGCTCCTTAGGACACCAGTCTGGAAACACCATATATTTT
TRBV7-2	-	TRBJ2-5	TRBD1	CASSSPGQGETQYF	TGTGCCAGCAGCTCCCCGGGACAGGGAGAGACCCAGTACTTC
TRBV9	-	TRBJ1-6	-	CASSVAPDSSYNSPLHF	TGTGCCAGCAGCGTAGCCCCTGACAGCTCCTATAATTCACCCCTCCACTTT
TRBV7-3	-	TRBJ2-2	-	CASSPSNTGELFF	TGTGCCAGCAGCCCATCGAACACCGGGGAGCTGTTTTTT
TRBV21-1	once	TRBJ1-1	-	CASSSDSLAFF	TGTGCCAGCAGCTCCGACAGCCTTGCTTTCTTT
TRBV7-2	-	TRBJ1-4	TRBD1	CASSLGQGSWEKLFF	TGTGCCAGCAGCTTAGGACAGGGTAGTTGGGAAAAACTGTTTTTT
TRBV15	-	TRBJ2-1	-	CATSRTSSELIFF	TGTGCCACCAGCAGAACCTCTAGCGAGCTAATCTTCTTC
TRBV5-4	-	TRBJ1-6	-	CASSMSRAWNSPLHF	TGTGCCAGCAGCATGTCCAGGGCTTGGAATTCACCCCTCCACTTT
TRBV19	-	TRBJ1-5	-	CASTIRGVLDQPQHF	TGTGCCAGTACCATACGCGGGGTCCTCGATCAGCCCCAGCATTTT
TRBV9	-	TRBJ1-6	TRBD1	CASSPRGQPYNSPLHF	TGTGCCAGCAGCCCGAGGGGACAGCCCTATAATTCACCCCTCCACTTT
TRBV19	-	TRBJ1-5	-	CASSIAWDTDNQPQHF	TGTGCCAGTAGTATAGCCTGGGACACAGACAATCAGCCCCAGCATTTT
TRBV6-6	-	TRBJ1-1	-	CATSGQGTEAFF	TGTGCCACGAGTGGCCAGGGGACTGAAGCTTTCTTT
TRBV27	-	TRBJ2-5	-	CASSPRGRVMAGPQETQYF	TGTGCCAGCAGTCCCCGAGGAAGGGTGATGGCGGGGCCCCAAGAGACCCAGTACTTC
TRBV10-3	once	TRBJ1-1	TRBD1	CAISELGQGNTEAFF	TGTGCCATCAGTGAGTTGGGACAGGGGAACACTGAAGCTTTCTTT
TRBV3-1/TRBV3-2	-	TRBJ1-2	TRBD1	CASRGQGSNYGYTF	TGTGCCAGCAGGGGACAGGGCTCCAACTATGGCTACACCTTC
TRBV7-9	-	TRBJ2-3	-	CASSPVGGGGTDTQYF	TGTGCCAGCAGCCCAGTGGGCGGGGGCGGCACAGATACGCAGTATTTT
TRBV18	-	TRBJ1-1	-	CASSQGAVNTEAFF	TGTGCCAGCTCACAAGGGGCCGTGAACACTGAAGCTTTCTTT
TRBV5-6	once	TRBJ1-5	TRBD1	CASRIDRGTSNQPQHF	TGTGCCAGCAGGATAGACAGGGGTACGAGCAATCAGCCCCAGCATTTT
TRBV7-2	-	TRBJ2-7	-	CASSTSYEQYF	TGTGCCAGCAGCACATCCTACGAGCAGTACTTC
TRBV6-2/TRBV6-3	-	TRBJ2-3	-	CASSYPSYQDTQYF	TGTGCCAGCAGTTACCCATCCTACCAAGATACGCAGTATTTT
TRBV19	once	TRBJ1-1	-	CASSARQETEAFF	TGTGCCAGTAGTGCCAGACAGGAGACTGAAGCTTTCTTT
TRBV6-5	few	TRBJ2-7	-	CASRVTRRLEKQYF	TGTGCCAGCAGAGTGACACGACGGCTGGAAAAGCAGTACTTC
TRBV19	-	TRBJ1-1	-	CASSIEGRTEAFF	TGTGCCAGTAGTATTGAGGGGAGGACTGAAGCTTTCTTT
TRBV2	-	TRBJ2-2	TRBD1	CASSLQGDLRRLFF	TGTGCCAGCAGTTTACAGGGGGACCTCCGTCGGCTGTTTTTT
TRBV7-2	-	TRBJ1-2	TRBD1	CASSLAGTGTYGYTF	TGTGCCAGCAGCTTAGCTGGGACAGGGACCTATGGCTACACCTTC
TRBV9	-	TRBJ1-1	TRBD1	CASSPHRGQVEAFF	TGTGCCAGCAGCCCTCACAGGGGGCAAGTTGAAGCTTTCTTT
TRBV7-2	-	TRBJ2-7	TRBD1	CASSFGAHPTGTHEQYF	TGTGCCAGCAGCTTCGGAGCTCACCCGACAGGGACCCACGAGCAGTACTTC
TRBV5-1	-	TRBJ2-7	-	CASSFDSSYEQYF	TGCGCCAGCAGCTTTGACTCATCCTACGAGCAGTACTTC
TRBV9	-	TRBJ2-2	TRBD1	CASSASGTVPTGELFF	TGTGCCAGCAGCGCCTCCGGGACAGTACCAACCGGGGAGCTGTTTTTT
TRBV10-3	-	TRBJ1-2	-	CAISLTELLRPNGYTF	TGTGCCATCAGCTTGACCGAGTTACTAAGGCCCAATGGCTACACCTTC
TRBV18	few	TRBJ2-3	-	CASSPPLGSNTDTQYF	TGTGCCAGCTCACCGCCCCTTGGCAGTAACACAGATACGCAGTATTTT
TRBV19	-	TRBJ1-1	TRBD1	CASSTWDRDFLPEAFF	TGTGCCAGTAGTACCTGGGACAGGGACTTTCTTCCTGAAGCTTTCTTT
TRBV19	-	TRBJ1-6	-	CASTTTGTSNNSPLHF	TGTGCCAGTACCACGACGGGGACTTCGAACAATTCACCCCTCCACTTT
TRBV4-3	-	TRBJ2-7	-	CASSQGSPGAYEQYF	TGCGCCAGCAGCCAAGGTTCGCCAGGGGCCTACGAGCAGTACTTC
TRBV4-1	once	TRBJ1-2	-	CASSQDRGLYGYTF	TGCGCCAGCAGCCAAGATCGAGGGCTCTATGGCTACACCTTC
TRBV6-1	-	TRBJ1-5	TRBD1	CASSDTGQGAFQPQHF	TGTGCCAGCAGTGATACAGGACAGGGGGCCTTTCAGCCCCAGCATTTT
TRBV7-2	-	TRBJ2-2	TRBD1	CASSLQGAWTGELFF	TGTGCCAGCAGCTTACAGGGGGCGTGGACCGGGGAGCTGTTTTTT
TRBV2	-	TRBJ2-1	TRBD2	CASRAGTSGGVNEQFF	TGTGCCAGCAGAGCCGGGACTAGCGGGGGGGTCAATGAGCAGTTCTTC
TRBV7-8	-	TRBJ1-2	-	CASSLEQGYGYTF	TGTGCCAGCAGCTTAGAACAGGGATATGGCTACACCTTC
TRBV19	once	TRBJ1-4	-	CASSSGAGAVNEKLFF	TGTGCCAGTAGTTCCGGAGCGGGGGCTGTTAATGAAAAACTGTTTTTT